The 5 T cell receptor beta chains given below trace back to one sample, sequenced in a study of blood T cell repertoires in COVID-19. This table comes from immunoSEQ multiplex PCR, and its TCRdb copy is limited to in-frame clones, with some not included. This repertoire shows roughly 110,000 clones, about three quarters found once; its top ten account for 4.3%. The sequenced sample consisted of peripheral blood. The receptors originated from a man between 65 and 79 years old with acute or convalescent COVID-19.

This chain uses TRBV5-1 with TRBJ1-5; D ambiguous. The CDR3 is 15 amino acids. Germline V gene lookup returns CDR1 SGHRS and CDR2 YFSETQ. Between the trimmed V and J ends, which lost 4 bases and 2 bases, there was a span of 13 bases. CDR3: CASSVEPGGNQPQHF. Written as DNA, the CDR3 is TGCGCCAGCAGCGTGGAACCGGGTGGCAATCAGCCCCAGCATTTT.

The chain carries TRBV7-9 and TRBJ2-7, with 7 bases lining up with TRBD1. Germline values: CDR1 SEHNR, CDR2 FQNEAQ (reference sequence). With V trimmed by 4 bases and J by 1 base, 4 bases remained unmatched. The CDR3 is made up of 14 amino acids. The CDR3: CASSSTGVSYEQYF. The CDR3, as DNA: TGTGCCAGCAGCTCTACAGGGGTGTCCTACGAGCAGTACTTC.

The V and J genes are TRBV5-8 and TRBJ2-7; 8 nucleotides align to TRBD2. Germline-derived CDR1 and CDR2 are SGHTS and YDEGEE. The J segment lost 6 bases and the V segment lost 2 bases, leaving 4 bases of the junction unmatched. The CDR3 consists of 13 residues. CDR3 in DNA: TGTGCCAGCAGCTTTGCGGGGGGTCGCGAGCAGTACTTC. Translation: CASSFAGGREQYF.

This sequence joins TRBV4-3 and TRBJ2-3; 11 bases align to TRBD2. Germline V gives CDR1 LGHNA, CDR2 YSLEER. Trimming took 4 bases from V and 1 from J; bases not matched to a gene: 4. The CDR3 is made up of 16 amino acids. DNA of the CDR3: TGCGCCAGCAGCCTTGGGACTAGCGGACGCACAGATACGCAGTATTTT. The encoded protein is CASSLGTSGRTDTQYF.

V usage is TRBV27 and J usage is TRBJ1-6; a possible D gene is TRBD1 (5 bases). The V gene lost 3 bases and the J gene lost 10 bases, with 10 bases spanning the gap. The length of the CDR3 is 13 residues. The germline V gene encodes CDR1 MNHEY and CDR2 SMNVEV (reference sequence). The CDR3 sequence is CASSFAPGSPLHF. CDR3 DNA: TGTGCCAGCAGTTTTGCCCCAGGGTCACCCCTCCACTTT.